The 20 T cell receptor beta chains in this list originate from one sample, sequenced in a study of T cells in Graves' hyperthyroidism and ophthalmopathy. Amplification yielded TCR beta CDR3 regions, with RNA transcripts as the source. TCR CDR3 underwent first-round RT-PCR with the HTBI primer set. TCRdb itself ran the multiplex PCR reads through MiXCR, one entry per CDR3 protein. Of under 400,000 distinct CDR3 sequences listed, roughly 13% were seen once; the top ten hold 9.2%. Sequencing was carried out using blood. Receptors were obtained from a woman younger than 35 with Graves' hyperthyroidism.

This sequence joins TRBV13 and TRBJ2-1; 10 nucleotides line up with TRBD2. The junction had 6 bases not matched to a gene; V was cut back by 2 bases and J by 8 bases. This CDR3 contains 15 residues. Germline V gene lookup returns CDR1 PRHDT and CDR2 FYEKMQ (reference sequence). The CDR3 loop is CASSLKLTSGYEQFF. In DNA, the CDR3 is TGTGCCAGCAGCTTAAAATTGACTAGCGGGTATGAGCAGTTCTTC.

This clonotype was seen repeatedly, ten times or more. The genes are TRBV9 and TRBJ2-7; 7 nucleotides line up with TRBD2. V shed 5 bases and J 4 bases; nucleotides not matched to a gene: 6. The CDR3 totals 13 residues. Germline CDR1 SGDLS, CDR2 YYNGEE. CDR3 DNA sequence: TGTGCCAGCAGTCCTAGCGGATATTACGAGCAGTACTTC. It codes for CASSPSGYYEQYF.

This clonotype was detected ten times or more. The chain couples TRBV25-1 to TRBJ1-5; 10 nucleotides agree with TRBD1. The CDR3 runs 17 residues. CDR1 and CDR2 (germline): MGHDK, SYGVNS. V lost 3 bases, J lost 2 bases, and 7 bases stayed unmatched. CDR3 nucleotide sequence: TGTGCCAGCAGTGACGGGACAGGGGAAGAGGGCAATCAGCCCCAGCATTTT. Its translation: CASSDGTGEEGNQPQHF.

At least ten counts were recorded for this clonotype. The rearrangement links TRBV6-1 to TRBJ1-4, with TRBD1 matching over 9 bases. CDR1 and CDR2 from the germline V gene are MNHNS and SASEGT. V dropped 5 bases and J dropped 8; count of bases not matched to a gene: 6. This CDR3 contains 14 residues. The CDR3 spells CASSRGQGKEKLFF. The CDR3 DNA follows: TGTGCCAGCAGTCGCGGACAGGGGAAAGAAAAACTGTTTTTT.

This clonotype was seen ten or more times. The chain carries TRBV7-2 and TRBJ2-1; D might be TRBD1 (6 bases). Germline CDR1 SGHTA, CDR2 FQGNSA. Trimming took 5 bases from V and 9 from J, leaving 17 bases between them. The CDR3 extends over 14 amino acids. DNA for the CDR3: TGTGCCAGCAGCACCCAACAGGGTGTGAGTGAGCAGTTCTTC. Residues: CASSTQQGVSEQFF.

This clonotype has ten or more counts. The chain couples TRBV5-8 to TRBJ1-1; possibly TRBD1 for D (6 bases). Germline V lookup: CDR1 SGHTS, CDR2 YDEGEE. This CDR3 spans 14 amino acids. V dropped 2 bases and J dropped 5 bases, with 13 bases sitting between them. CDR3 DNA sequence: TGTGCCAGCAGCTTCCGAGGGGGAGTGACTGAAGCTTTCTTT. This codes for CASSFRGGVTEAFF.

This clonotype was seen ten or more times. J is TRBJ1-1 and V is TRBV6-2 or TRBV6-3, with 9 bases matching TRBD1. CDR1 is MNHEY and CDR2 is SVGEGT in the germline V gene. The CDR3 totals 14 residues. J gave up 5 bases and V 6 bases, and 7 bases lay outside the gene matches. CDR3 protein: CASRTQGARTEAFF. As DNA, the CDR3 is TGTGCCAGCAGGACACAGGGGGCGCGGACTGAAGCTTTCTTT.

This clonotype was observed at least ten times. V is TRBV28 and J is TRBJ2-7; TRBD1 agrees at 7 bases. The CDR3 has 13 residues. With 6 bases clipped from V and 5 bases from J, the junction kept 7 bases outside the gene matches. Germline assignment: CDR1 MDHEN and CDR2 SYDVKM. The CDR3 region has the DNA TGTGCCAGCAGCTGGGACAGCGTAGACGAGCAGTACTTC. It encodes CASSWDSVDEQYF.

This clonotype appeared many times. The chain carries TRBV2 and TRBJ2-5, with TRBD2 as a possible D gene (5 bases). Trimming took 6 bases from V and 3 from J, leaving 11 bases between them. Looked up from germline, CDR1 is SNHLY and CDR2 is FYNNEI. The CDR3 contains 13 residues. Written as DNA, the CDR3 is TGTGCCAGCAGCCAGGACGGGGAAGAGACCCAGTACTTC. Translated: CASSQDGEETQYF.

This clonotype appeared many times. The V and J genes are TRBV6-1 and TRBJ1-2; D is undetermined. The CDR3 has 16 residues. V lost 2 bases and J lost 10, with 23 bases in between. The germline gives CDR1 MNHNS, CDR2 SASEGT. The CDR3 sequence: CASSERFRGVGITYTF. The CDR3 coding sequence is TGTGCCAGCAGTGAAAGGTTTCGTGGGGTCGGTATTACCTACACCTTC.

This clonotype was picked up many times. The V call is TRBV19, the J call TRBJ2-7; D remains unclear. Germline loops: CDR1 LNHDA, CDR2 SQIVND (reference sequence). CDR3 size: 13 residues. Trimming cost V 8 bases and J 0 bases, with 11 bases left between them. The CDR3 nucleotides read TGTGCCAGTGGCGACTTGGGCTCCTACGAGCAGTACTTC. It encodes CASGDLGSYEQYF.

In its sample, this clonotype was seen many times. V usage is TRBV7-9 and J usage is TRBJ2-2; 8 positions match TRBD2. CDR1 is SEHNR and CDR2 is FQNEAQ in the germline V gene (reference sequence). The CDR3 has 15 amino acids. V trimming: 11 bases; J trimming: 4 bases; junction bases outside the gene matches: 12. CDR3 bases: TGTGCCGCGGCGTCCGCGGGAGGCCGCACCGGGGAGCTGTTTTTT. It specifies CAAASAGGRTGELFF.

This chain links TRBV28 with TRBJ2-5; D not certain. Germline V gene sequence: CDR1 MDHEN, CDR2 SYDVKM. Trimming cost V 4 bases and J 7 bases, with 10 bases left between them. The CDR3 runs to 12 residues. The CDR3 DNA is TGTGCCAGCAGTTCGGGCCTCCGGACCCAGTACTTC. Residues: CASSSGLRTQYF.

This clonotype was counted ten times or more. The chain recombines TRBV3-1 with TRBJ1-2, with unresolved D. V was clipped by 0 bases and J by 0 bases, with 17 bases between them. The CDR3 contains 18 residues. Per germline, CDR1 LGHDT and CDR2 YNNKEL (reference sequence). Here the CDR3 reads CASSQDLRVAISNYGYTF. CDR3 DNA: TGTGCCAGCAGCCAAGATTTGAGGGTCGCCATATCTAACTATGGCTACACCTTC.

This clonotype was detected many times. The chain has TRBV7-2 and TRBJ2-7, with 9 bases aligning to TRBD2. J gave up 5 bases and V 2 bases, and 7 bases lay outside the gene matches. The CDR3 is 15 residues long. CDR1 is SGHTA and CDR2 is FQGNSA in the germline V gene. Here the CDR3 reads CASSLISAGGNEQYF. The CDR3 nucleotides are TGTGCCAGCAGCTTAATATCAGCGGGGGGAAACGAGCAGTACTTC.

The sample holds a few counts of this clonotype. The V gene is TRBV4-2, the J gene TRBJ2-3; D is perhaps TRBD1 or TRBD2 (5 bases each). V lost 0 bases to trimming and J lost 3 bases, with 16 bases between them. Per germline, CDR1 LGHNA and CDR2 YNFKEQ. The CDR3 extends over 17 amino acids. CDR3 DNA: TGTGCCAGCAGCCAAGAAAGAGCTGGGGGACGGACAGATACGCAGTATTTT. This sequence encodes CASSQERAGGRTDTQYF.

This chain connects TRBV28 to TRBJ2-7; the match to TRBD2 covers 14 bases. This CDR3 has 16 residues. V lost 6 bases and J lost 3; bases outside the gene matches: 7. In germline, CDR1 is MDHEN, CDR2 SYDVKM. CDR3 DNA: TGTGCCAGCAGCCCCACAGGACTAGCGGGAGGCTACGAGCAGTACTTC. It yields the protein CASSPTGLAGGYEQYF.

This clonotype was seen only a few times. The rearrangement uses TRBV20-1 and TRBJ2-5; 9 nucleotides align to TRBD2. CDR3 length equals 16 residues. The germline CDR1 and CDR2 sequences are DFQATT and SNEGSKA (reference sequence). Trimming at V came to 3 bases and at J to 3 bases, leaving 11 bases not matched to a gene. Here the CDR3 DNA reads TGCAGTGCTAGTTACCCCCCGGGACTAGCTAAAGAGACCCAGTACTTC. It encodes CSASYPPGLAKETQYF.

This rearrangement joins TRBV28 to TRBJ1-4; D remains unclear. V lost 5 bases to trimming and J lost 15 bases, with 16 bases between them. The CDR3 contains 12 residues. Germline-derived CDR1 and CDR2 are MDHEN and SYDVKM. The CDR3 nucleotides are TGTGCCAGCAGTCCAAGGACCCAAAACTTGTTTTTT. This sequence encodes CASSPRTQNLFF.

This clonotype showed up many times. The V and J genes are TRBV11-2 and TRBJ1-1; no reliable D call. The germline CDR1 and CDR2 sequences are SGHAT and FQNNGV. V lost 4 bases and J 11 bases, leaving 17 bases between the germline ends. There are 13 residues in the CDR3. Written as DNA, the CDR3 is TGTGCCAGCAGCTCTTTTTTGTCCCCTGTGGCTTTCTTT. Translated: CASSSFLSPVAFF.